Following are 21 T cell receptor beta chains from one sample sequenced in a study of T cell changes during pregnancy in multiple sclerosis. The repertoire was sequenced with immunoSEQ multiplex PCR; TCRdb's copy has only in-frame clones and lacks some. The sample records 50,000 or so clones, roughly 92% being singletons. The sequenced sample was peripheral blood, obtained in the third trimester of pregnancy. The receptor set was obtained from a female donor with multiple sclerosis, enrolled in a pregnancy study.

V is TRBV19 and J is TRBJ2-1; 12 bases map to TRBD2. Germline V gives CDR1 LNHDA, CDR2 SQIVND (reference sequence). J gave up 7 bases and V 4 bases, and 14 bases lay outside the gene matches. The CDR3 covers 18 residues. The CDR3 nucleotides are TGTGCCAGTAGTAAAGGGCCGACCGGACTAGCGGGAATGAATGAGCAGTTCTTC. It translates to CASSKGPTGLAGMNEQFF.

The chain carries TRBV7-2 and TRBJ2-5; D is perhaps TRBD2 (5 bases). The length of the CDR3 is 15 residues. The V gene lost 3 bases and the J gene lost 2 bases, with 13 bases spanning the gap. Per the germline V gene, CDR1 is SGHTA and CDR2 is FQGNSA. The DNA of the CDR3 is TGTGCCAGCAGCTTGATGGCGGGCTTACAAGAGACCCAGTACTTC. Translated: CASSLMAGLQETQYF.

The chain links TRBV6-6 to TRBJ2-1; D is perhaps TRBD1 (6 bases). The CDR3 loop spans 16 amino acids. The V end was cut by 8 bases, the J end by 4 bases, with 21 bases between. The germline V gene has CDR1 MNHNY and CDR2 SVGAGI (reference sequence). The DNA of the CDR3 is TGTGCCAGCGGCTTCACAAACAGGGACCCTTACAATGAGCAGTTCTTC. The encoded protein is CASGFTNRDPYNEQFF.

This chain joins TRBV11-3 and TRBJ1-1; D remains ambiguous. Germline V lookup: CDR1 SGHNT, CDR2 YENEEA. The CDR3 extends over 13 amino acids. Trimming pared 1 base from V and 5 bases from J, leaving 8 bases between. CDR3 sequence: CASSLGLGTEAFF. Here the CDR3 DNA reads TGTGCCAGCAGCTTAGGGCTAGGAACTGAAGCTTTCTTT.

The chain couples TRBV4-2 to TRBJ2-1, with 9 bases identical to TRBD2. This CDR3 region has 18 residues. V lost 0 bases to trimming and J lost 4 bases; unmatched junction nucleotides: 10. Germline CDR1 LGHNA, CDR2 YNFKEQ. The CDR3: CASSQDLPSGIPYNEQFF. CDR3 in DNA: TGTGCCAGCAGCCAAGATTTGCCTAGCGGGATACCTTACAATGAGCAGTTCTTC.

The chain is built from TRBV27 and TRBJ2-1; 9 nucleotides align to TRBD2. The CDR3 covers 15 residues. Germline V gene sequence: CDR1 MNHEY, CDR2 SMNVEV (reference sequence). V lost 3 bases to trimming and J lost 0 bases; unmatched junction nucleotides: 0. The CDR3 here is CASSFSGSSYNEQFF. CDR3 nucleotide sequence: TGTGCCAGCAGTTTTAGCGGGAGCTCCTACAATGAGCAGTTCTTC.

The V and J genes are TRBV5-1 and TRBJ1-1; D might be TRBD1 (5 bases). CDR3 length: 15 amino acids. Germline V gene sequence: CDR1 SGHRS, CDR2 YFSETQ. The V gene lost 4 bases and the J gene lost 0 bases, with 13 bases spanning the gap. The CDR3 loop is CASSPQTAVNTEAFF. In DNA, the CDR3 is TGCGCCAGCAGCCCTCAGACAGCAGTGAACACTGAAGCTTTCTTT.

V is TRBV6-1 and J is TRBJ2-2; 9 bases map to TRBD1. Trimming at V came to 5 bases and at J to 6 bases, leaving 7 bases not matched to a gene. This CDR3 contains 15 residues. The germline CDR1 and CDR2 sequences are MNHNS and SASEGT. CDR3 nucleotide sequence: TGTGCCAGCAGTAGCGCGGGACAGGGTTCCGGGGAGCTGTTTTTT. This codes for CASSSAGQGSGELFF.

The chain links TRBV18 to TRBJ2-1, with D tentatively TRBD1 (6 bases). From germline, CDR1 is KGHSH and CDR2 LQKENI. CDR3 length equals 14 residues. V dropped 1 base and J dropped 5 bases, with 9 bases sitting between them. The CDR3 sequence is CASSPLDSHNEQFF. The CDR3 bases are TGTGCCAGCTCACCACTGGACAGCCACAATGAGCAGTTCTTC.

The CDR3 DNA reads as TGTGCCTCCACTGCCGGGACAGAGACCAACTATGGCTACACCTTC. It yields the protein CASTAGTETNYGYTF. The genes are TRBV19 and TRBJ1-2; 7 bases fit TRBD1. CDR1 and CDR2 from the germline V gene are LNHDA and SQIVND (reference sequence). V dropped 11 bases and J dropped 2; count of bases not matched to a gene: 14. The length of the CDR3 is 15 residues.

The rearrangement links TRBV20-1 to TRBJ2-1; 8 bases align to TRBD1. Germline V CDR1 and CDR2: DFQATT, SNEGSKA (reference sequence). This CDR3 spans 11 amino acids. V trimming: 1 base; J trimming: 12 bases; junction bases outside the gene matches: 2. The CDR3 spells CSARAGTGQFF. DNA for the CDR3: TGCAGTGCTAGAGCCGGGACAGGGCAGTTCTTC.

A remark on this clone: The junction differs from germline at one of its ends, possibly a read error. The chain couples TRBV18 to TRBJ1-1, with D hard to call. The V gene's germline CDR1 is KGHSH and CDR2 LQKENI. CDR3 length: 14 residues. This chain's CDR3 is CVSSPAGLNTEAFF. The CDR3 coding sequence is TGTGTCAGCTCACCAGCGGGATTGAACACTGAAGCTTTCTTT.

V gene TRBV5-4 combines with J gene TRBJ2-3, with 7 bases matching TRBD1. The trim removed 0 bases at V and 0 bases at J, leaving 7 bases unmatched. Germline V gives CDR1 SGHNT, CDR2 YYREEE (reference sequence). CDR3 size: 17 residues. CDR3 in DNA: TGTGCCAGCAGCTTGGCTACCGGGACAGCCAGCACAGATACGCAGTATTTT. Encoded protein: CASSLATGTASTDTQYF. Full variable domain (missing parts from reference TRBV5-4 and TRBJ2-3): ETGVTQSPTHLIKTRGQQVTLRCSSQSGHNTVSWYQQALGQGPQFIFQYYREEENGRGNFPPRFSGLQFPNYSSELNVNALELDDSALYLCASSLATGTASTDTQYFGPGTRLTVL.

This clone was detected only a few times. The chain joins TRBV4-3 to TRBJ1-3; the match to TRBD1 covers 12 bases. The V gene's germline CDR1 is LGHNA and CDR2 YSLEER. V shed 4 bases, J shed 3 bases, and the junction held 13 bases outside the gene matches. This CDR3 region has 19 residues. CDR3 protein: CASSRSPGQGAALGNTIYF. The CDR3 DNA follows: TGCGCCAGCAGCCGAAGCCCGGGACAGGGGGCCGCCCTTGGAAACACCATATATTTT.

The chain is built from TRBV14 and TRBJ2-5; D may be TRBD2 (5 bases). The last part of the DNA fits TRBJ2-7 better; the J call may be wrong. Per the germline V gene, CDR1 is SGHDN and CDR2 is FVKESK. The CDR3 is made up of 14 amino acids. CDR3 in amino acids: CASSQGLPVYEQYF. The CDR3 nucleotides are TGTGCCAGCAGCCAAGGACTACCTGTCTACGAGCAGTACTTC.

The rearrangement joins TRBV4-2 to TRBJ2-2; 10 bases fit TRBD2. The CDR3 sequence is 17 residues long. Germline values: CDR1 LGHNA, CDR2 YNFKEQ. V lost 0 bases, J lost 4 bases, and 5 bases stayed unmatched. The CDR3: CASSQDDLAGVTGELFF. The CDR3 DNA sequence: TGTGCCAGCAGCCAAGATGACCTAGCGGGAGTCACCGGGGAGCTGTTTTTT.

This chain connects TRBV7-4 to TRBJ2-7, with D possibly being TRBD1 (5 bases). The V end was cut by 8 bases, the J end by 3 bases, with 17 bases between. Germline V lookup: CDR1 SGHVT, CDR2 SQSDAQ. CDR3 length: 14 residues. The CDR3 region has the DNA TGTGCCAGCCGCCATTCAGGGTCCCGCTACGAGCAGTACTTC. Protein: CASRHSGSRYEQYF.

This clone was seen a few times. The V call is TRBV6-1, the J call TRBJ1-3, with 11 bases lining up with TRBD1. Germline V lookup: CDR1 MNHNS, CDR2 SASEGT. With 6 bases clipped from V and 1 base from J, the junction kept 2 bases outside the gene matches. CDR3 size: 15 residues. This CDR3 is CASRGQGVSGNTIYF. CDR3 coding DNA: TGTGCCAGCAGGGGACAGGGGGTTTCTGGAAACACCATATATTTT.

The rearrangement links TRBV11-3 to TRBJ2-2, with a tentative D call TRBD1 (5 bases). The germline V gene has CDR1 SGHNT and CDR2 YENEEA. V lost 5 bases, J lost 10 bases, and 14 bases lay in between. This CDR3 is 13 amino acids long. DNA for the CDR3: TGTGCCAGCAGCCCCCGATCAGGGCCGGAGCTGTTTTTT. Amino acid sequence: CASSPRSGPELFF. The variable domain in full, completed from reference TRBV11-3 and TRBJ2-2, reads EAGVVQSPRYKIIEKKQPVAFWCNPISGHNTLYWYLQNLGQGPELLIRYENEEAVDDSQLPKDRFSAERLKGVDSTLKIQPAELGDSAVYLCASSPRSGPELFFGEGSRLTVL.

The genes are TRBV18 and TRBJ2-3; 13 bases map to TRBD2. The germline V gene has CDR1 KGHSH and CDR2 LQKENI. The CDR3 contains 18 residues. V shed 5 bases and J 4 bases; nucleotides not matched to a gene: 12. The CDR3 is CASSGQRTSGRRADTQYF. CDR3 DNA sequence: TGTGCCAGCTCAGGACAGCGGACTAGCGGGAGACGTGCAGATACGCAGTATTTT.

The CDR3 bases are TGCGCCAGCAGCCACGTGGGACTAGCGATGGATGAGCAGTTCTTC. It is translated as CASSHVGLAMDEQFF. The gene calls are TRBV4-1 and TRBJ2-1; 10 bases fit TRBD2. Germline assignment: CDR1 MGHRA and CDR2 YSYEKL. With 3 bases clipped from V and 8 bases from J, the junction kept 7 bases outside the gene matches. The CDR3 runs 15 residues.